This TCR beta chain was identified during a study of cytomegalovirus exposure and HLA in healthy donors. The CDR3 extends over 15 amino acids. Per germline, CDR1 SGHNT and CDR2 YENEEA. Trimming took off 4 bases at V and 5 bases at J, with 17 bases between the two ends. The PCR made use of 60 Vbeta and 13 Jbeta primers. The method was immunoSEQ multiplex PCR; TCRdb's version includes in-frame clones alone and lacks a portion of them. The table shows under 200,000 clones, with roughly 80% occurring only once. The rearrangement uses TRBV11-3 and TRBJ2-5; D might be TRBD2 (6 bases). The sample was PBMCs. The source is a woman in her late teens or twenties in good health and CMV-seronegative. For the CDR3, the DNA is TGTGCCAGCAGCTGGTACCGACTAGATCAGGAGACCCAGTACTTC. This codes for CASSWYRLDQETQYF.